These T cell receptor beta chains were read from a single sample in a study of blood T cells in healthy people across ages. Using its own MiXCR run on the 5' RACE reads, TCRdb lists one record per CDR3 protein. The sample yields 750,000 to 950,000 distinct CDR3 sequences, approximately 53% seen once. The sample taken for sequencing was blood. All receptors derive from an elderly man in good health. Each CDR3 is given with its conserved first and last residue. D genes are given only for firm matches. Size tells how often a clone was seen (once, few, many) or the class of an expanded clone, and some rows leave it out.

cdr3_aa cdr3_nt d_call clone_size j_call v_call
CASRETGSSGNTIYF TGTGCCAGCAGGGAAACTGGATCTTCTGGAAACACCATATATTTT - - TRBJ1-3 TRBV25-1
CASSLVAGGYYEQYF TGTGCCAGCAGCCTAGTAGCGGGGGGCTACTACGAGCAGTACTTC TRBD2 - TRBJ2-7 TRBV9
CATSDLRRNIQYF TGTGCCACCAGTGATTTGAGGAGAAACATTCAGTACTTC - - TRBJ2-4 TRBV24-1
CASSPGRADSPLHF TGTGCCAGCAGTCCAGGACGGGCTGATTCACCCCTCCACTTT - - TRBJ1-6 TRBV12-3/TRBV12-4
CASSLTSLGTDTQYF TGCGCCAGCAGCTTAACCTCCCTAGGAACAGATACGCAGTATTTT - - TRBJ2-3 TRBV5-1
CASSSTGTIMYEQFF TGTGCCAGCAGCTCAACCGGGACTATTATGTATGAGCAGTTCTTC TRBD2 - TRBJ2-1 TRBV11-2
CASSLADRYPYF TGTGCCAGCAGCTTAGCAGACCGCTACCCGTACTTC - - TRBJ2-5 TRBV7-9
CASSPRQGTAYEQYF TGTGCCAGCTCACCACGACAGGGAACGGCCTACGAGCAGTACTTC TRBD1 - TRBJ2-7 TRBV18
CSVPAGLAHEQYF TGCAGCGTACCTGCCGGACTAGCCCACGAGCAGTACTTC TRBD2 few TRBJ2-7 TRBV29-1
CASNNPQDRGQKTQYF TGTGCCAGCAACAACCCCCAGGACAGGGGGCAGAAGACCCAGTACTTC TRBD1 - TRBJ2-5 TRBV12-3/TRBV12-4
CSVEEGGPKQFF TGCAGCGTTGAAGAGGGAGGGCCTAAGCAGTTCTTC TRBD2 few TRBJ2-1 TRBV29-1
CASSAEDRGLAGELFF TGTGCCAGCAGTGCCGAGGACAGGGGACTCGCCGGGGAGCTGTTTTTT TRBD1 few TRBJ2-2 TRBV6-1
CASSRDGGSSYNEQFF TGTGCCAGCAGCCGCGACGGGGGTTCTTCCTACAATGAGCAGTTCTTC - - TRBJ2-1 TRBV5-5
CASSLKVGDQPQHF TGCGCCAGCAGCTTAAAGGTGGGGGATCAGCCCCAGCATTTT - - TRBJ1-5 TRBV5-1
CASSLGGSDYEQYF TGTGCCAGCAGCCTAGGGGGTTCAGACTACGAGCAGTACTTC - - TRBJ2-7 TRBV7-2
CASRVEGPPNEQFF TGCGCCAGCAGAGTAGAGGGGCCACCCAATGAGCAGTTCTTC - - TRBJ2-1 TRBV5-1
CASSPIRGVYQETQYF TGTGCCAGCAGCCCTATTCGGGGGGTGTACCAAGAGACCCAGTACTTC TRBD2 - TRBJ2-5 TRBV7-2
CASSLGSGSNSYEQYF TGTGCCAGCAGCTTGGGTTCCGGGTCCAACTCCTACGAGCAGTACTTC - - TRBJ2-7 TRBV7-9
CASSLELAGKLDTQYF TGCGCCAGCAGCTTGGAGCTAGCGGGAAAGTTGGATACGCAGTATTTT TRBD2 - TRBJ2-3 TRBV5-1
CASSPGIRETQYF TGTGCCAGCAGCCCGGGAATTAGAGAGACCCAGTACTTC - - TRBJ2-5 TRBV7-3
CASSQEGTTRGGYTF TGTGCCAGCAGCCAAGAGGGGACCACTAGAGGTGGCTACACCTTC - - TRBJ1-2 TRBV3-1
CSVEPDRGDEQYF TGCAGCGTAGAACCGGACAGGGGGGACGAGCAGTACTTC TRBD1 few TRBJ2-7 TRBV29-1
CASSPLQGSNQPQHF TGTGCCAGCAGCCCCCTCCAGGGGAGCAATCAGCCCCAGCATTTT - - TRBJ1-5 TRBV27
CASSQEDTAEQFF TGTGCCAGCAGCCAGGAGGACACAGCCGAGCAGTTCTTC - - TRBJ2-1 TRBV3-1
CASSPRGLAGANEQFF TGTGCCAGCAGCCCGCGGGGACTAGCGGGAGCAAATGAGCAGTTCTTC TRBD2 - TRBJ2-1 TRBV7-2
CAISESTGHRSYEQYF TGTGCCATCAGTGAGTCAACAGGGCACCGCTCCTACGAGCAGTACTTC - - TRBJ2-7 TRBV10-3
CATSDSGQGPLQYF TGTGCCACCAGTGATAGTGGACAGGGGCCTTTGCAGTACTTC TRBD1 - TRBJ2-5 TRBV24-1
CASSEGGDTQYF TGTGCCAGCAGTGAAGGGGGAGATACGCAGTATTTT - few TRBJ2-3 TRBV2
CSARVQGTANYGYTF TGCAGTGCTAGAGTCCAGGGCACCGCTAACTATGGCTACACCTTC - - TRBJ1-2 TRBV20-1
CASSLGAPLSYGYTF TGTGCCAGCAGTTTAGGGGCTCCTTTGTCCTATGGCTACACCTTC - - TRBJ1-2 TRBV28
CSVEGTSGISYNEQYF TGCAGCGTTGAGGGCACTAGCGGGATTTCCTACAATGAGCAGTACTTC TRBD2 - TRBJ2-7 TRBV29-1
CASSETVNYGYTF TGTGCCAGCAGTGAGACAGTGAACTATGGCTACACCTTC - - TRBJ1-2 TRBV6-6
CSARVARGTGGSYEQYF TGCAGTGCTAGGGTCGCCAGGGGGACAGGGGGCTCCTACGAGCAGTACTTC TRBD1 once TRBJ2-7 TRBV20-1
CASSFLAGGFQKLFF TGTGCCAGCAGTTTTTTGGCGGGGGGTTTTCAAAAACTGTTTTTT - few TRBJ1-4 TRBV12-3/TRBV12-4
CRGGTQETQYF TGCAGGGGGGGGACCCAAGAGACCCAGTACTTC TRBD2 once TRBJ2-5 TRBV20-1
CSAPGQGNNEQFF TGCAGTGCACCGGGACAGGGGAACAATGAGCAGTTCTTC TRBD1 - TRBJ2-1 TRBV20-1
CASSSSRPTSGRYQETQYF TGTGCCAGCAGCTCGAGTCGGCCGACTAGCGGGAGGTACCAAGAGACCCAGTACTTC TRBD2 - TRBJ2-5 TRBV7-9
CASSYGPSRGAGYTF TGTGCCAGCAGTTACGGGCCCTCCCGAGGTGCAGGCTACACCTTC - - TRBJ1-2 TRBV6-6
CSASGGNSPLHF TGCAGTGCTAGTGGCGGTAATTCACCCCTCCACTTT - - TRBJ1-6 TRBV20-1
CASSYDRDGYTF TGTGCCAGCAGTTACGACCGCGATGGCTACACCTTC - - TRBJ1-2 TRBV6-2/TRBV6-3
CASSLGGKAAQETQYF TGTGCCAGCAGCTTGGGTGGAAAAGCGGCCCAAGAGACCCAGTACTTC - once TRBJ2-5 TRBV5-6
CSAEDRIGRFTDTQYF TGCAGCGCTGAAGATCGAATAGGCCGATTCACAGATACGCAGTATTTT - - TRBJ2-3 TRBV29-1
CASSRWGSKRANVLTF TGTGCCAGCAGCAGATGGGGGAGTAAGAGGGCCAACGTCCTGACTTTC - - TRBJ2-6 TRBV6-5
CASSQVPGTRRLGGNEQFF TGTGCCAGCAGCCAGGTTCCCGGGACGCGCAGACTTGGGGGCAATGAGCAGTTCTTC - - TRBJ2-1 TRBV14
CASSLRYEQYF TGTGCCAGCAGCCTCCGCTACGAGCAGTACTTC - many TRBJ2-7 TRBV28
CASSLSSPHLGTQYF TGTGCCAGCAGTTTAAGCAGTCCCCACCTGGGTACGCAGTATTTT - few TRBJ2-3 TRBV12-3/TRBV12-4
CASSISLGGRNEQYF TGTGCCAGCAGCATTAGTCTGGGGGGGAGGAACGAGCAGTACTTC TRBD2 few TRBJ2-7 TRBV7-2
CASALRSGPSGANVLTF TGTGCCAGCGCCTTGCGGTCAGGGCCCTCTGGGGCCAACGTCCTGACTTTC - - TRBJ2-6 TRBV3-1
CASSQDSSTRYAYF TGTGCCAGCAGCCAAGATTCCTCCACCAGATACGCGTATTTT - - TRBJ2-3 TRBV4-2
CASSQESRRVQETQYF TGTGCCAGCAGCCAAGAAAGTCGCAGGGTACAAGAGACCCAGTACTTC - - TRBJ2-5 TRBV4-2
CSVETGGSYEQYF TGCAGCGTCGAGACAGGGGGCTCGTACGAGCAGTACTTC TRBD1 - TRBJ2-7 TRBV29-1
CASSEGGSGETQYF TGTGCCAGCAGTGAGGGGGGCTCCGGAGAGACCCAGTACTTC - - TRBJ2-5 TRBV27
CASSLLGDQRSGYTF TGTGCCAGCAGCCTCCTGGGGGACCAGAGGAGTGGCTACACCTTC - many TRBJ1-2 TRBV7-3
CVSSFPAAAMPYEQYF TGCGTCAGCAGCTTTCCCGCGGCGGCCATGCCTTACGAGCAGTACTTC - - TRBJ2-7 TRBV5-1
CASGGGSIGGEQFF TGTGCCAGCGGGGGGGGTAGCATAGGCGGTGAGCAGTTCTTC TRBD2 - TRBJ2-1 TRBV12-3/TRBV12-4